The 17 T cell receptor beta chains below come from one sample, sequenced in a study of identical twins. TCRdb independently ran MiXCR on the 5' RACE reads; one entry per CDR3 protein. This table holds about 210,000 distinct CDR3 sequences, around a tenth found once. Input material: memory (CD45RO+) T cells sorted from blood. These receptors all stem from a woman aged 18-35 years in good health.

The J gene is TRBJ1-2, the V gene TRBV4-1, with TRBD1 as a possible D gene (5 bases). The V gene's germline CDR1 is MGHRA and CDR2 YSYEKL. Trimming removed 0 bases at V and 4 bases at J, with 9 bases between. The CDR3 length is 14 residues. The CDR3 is CASSQDSGVYGYTF. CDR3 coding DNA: TGCGCCAGCAGCCAAGACTCGGGGGTCTATGGCTACACCTTC.

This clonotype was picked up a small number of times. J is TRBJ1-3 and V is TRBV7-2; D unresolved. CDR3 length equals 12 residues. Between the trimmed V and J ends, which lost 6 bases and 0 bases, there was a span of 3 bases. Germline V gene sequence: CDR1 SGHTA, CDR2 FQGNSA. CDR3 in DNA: TGTGCCAGCAGGCCCTCTGGAAACACCATATATTTT. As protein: CASRPSGNTIYF.

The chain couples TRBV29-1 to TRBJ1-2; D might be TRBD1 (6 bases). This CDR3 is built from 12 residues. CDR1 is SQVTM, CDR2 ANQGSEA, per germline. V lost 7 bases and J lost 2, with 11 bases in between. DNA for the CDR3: TGCAGCGGTGGCGGGGGCAACTATGGCTACACCTTC. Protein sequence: CSGGGGNYGYTF.

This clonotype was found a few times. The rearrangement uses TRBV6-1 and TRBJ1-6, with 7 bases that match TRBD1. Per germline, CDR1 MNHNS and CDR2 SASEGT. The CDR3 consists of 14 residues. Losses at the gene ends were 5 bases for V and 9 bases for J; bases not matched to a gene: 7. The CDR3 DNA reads TGTGCCAGCAGTACAGACAGGGTGGCTTCACCCCTCCACTTT. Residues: CASSTDRVASPLHF.

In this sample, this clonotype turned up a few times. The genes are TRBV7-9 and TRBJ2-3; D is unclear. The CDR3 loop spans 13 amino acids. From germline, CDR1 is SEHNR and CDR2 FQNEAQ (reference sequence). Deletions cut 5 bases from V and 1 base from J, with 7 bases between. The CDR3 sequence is CASSPVGTDTQYF. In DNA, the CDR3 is TGTGCCAGCAGCCCTGTAGGCACAGATACGCAGTATTTT.

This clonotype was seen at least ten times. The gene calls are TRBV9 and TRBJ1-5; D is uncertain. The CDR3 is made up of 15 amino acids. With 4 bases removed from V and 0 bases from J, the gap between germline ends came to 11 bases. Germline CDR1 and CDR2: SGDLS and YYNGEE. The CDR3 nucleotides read TGTGCCAGCAGCCCGGGAGGATATAGCAATCAGCCCCAGCATTTT. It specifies CASSPGGYSNQPQHF.

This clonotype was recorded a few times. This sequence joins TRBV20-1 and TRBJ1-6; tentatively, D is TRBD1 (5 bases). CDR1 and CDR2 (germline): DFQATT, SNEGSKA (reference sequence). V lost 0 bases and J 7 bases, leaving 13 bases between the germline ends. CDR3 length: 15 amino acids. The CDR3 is CSARDIDSWNSPLHF. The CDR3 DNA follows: TGCAGTGCTAGAGATATCGACAGCTGGAATTCACCCCTCCACTTT.

Here the CDR3 reads CASRFGGAGEQFF. DNA for the CDR3: TGTGCCAGCAGATTTGGGGGGGCGGGTGAGCAGTTCTTC. The chain recombines TRBV2 with TRBJ2-1; a possible D gene is TRBD2 (7 bases). Germline V gene sequence: CDR1 SNHLY, CDR2 FYNNEI. Deletions cut 6 bases from V and 9 bases from J, with 15 bases between. CDR3 length equals 13 residues.

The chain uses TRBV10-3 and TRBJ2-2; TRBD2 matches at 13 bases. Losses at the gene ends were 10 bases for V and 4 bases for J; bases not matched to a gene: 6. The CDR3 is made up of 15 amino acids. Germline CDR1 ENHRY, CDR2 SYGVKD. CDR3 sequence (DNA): TGTGCCACCGAACTAGCGGGAGGGCTCACCGGGGAGCTGTTTTTT. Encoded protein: CATELAGGLTGELFF.

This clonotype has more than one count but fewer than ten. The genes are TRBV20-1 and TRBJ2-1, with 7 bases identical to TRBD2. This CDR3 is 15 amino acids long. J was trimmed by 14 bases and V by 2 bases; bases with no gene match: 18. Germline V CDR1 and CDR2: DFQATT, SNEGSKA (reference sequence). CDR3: CSARRRSTGEGVKFF. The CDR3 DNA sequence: TGCAGTGCTAGAAGGCGTTCTACCGGGGAGGGAGTCAAGTTCTTC.

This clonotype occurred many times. The CDR3 sequence is CSASWTSGRATEQFF. CDR3 coding DNA: TGCAGTGCTAGTTGGACTAGCGGGAGGGCCACTGAGCAGTTCTTC. The rearrangement links TRBV20-1 to TRBJ2-1, with 15 bases aligning to TRBD2. Germline V gene sequence: CDR1 DFQATT, CDR2 SNEGSKA (reference sequence). After removal of 3 bases from V and 9 bases from J, the junction contained 6 bases not matched to a gene. CDR3 length equals 15 residues.

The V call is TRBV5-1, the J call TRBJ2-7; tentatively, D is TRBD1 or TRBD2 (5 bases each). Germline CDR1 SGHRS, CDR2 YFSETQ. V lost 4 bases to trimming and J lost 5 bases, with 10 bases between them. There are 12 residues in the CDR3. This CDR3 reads CASSIGENEQYF. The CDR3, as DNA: TGCGCCAGCAGCATAGGGGAGAACGAGCAGTACTTC.

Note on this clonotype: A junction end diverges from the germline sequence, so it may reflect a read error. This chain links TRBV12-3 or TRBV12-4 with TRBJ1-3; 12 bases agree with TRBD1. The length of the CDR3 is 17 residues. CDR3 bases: TGTGTCAGCACCCAAGGCAACCGGGACAGGGGGCAAAACACCATATATTTT. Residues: CVSTQGNRDRGQNTIYF.

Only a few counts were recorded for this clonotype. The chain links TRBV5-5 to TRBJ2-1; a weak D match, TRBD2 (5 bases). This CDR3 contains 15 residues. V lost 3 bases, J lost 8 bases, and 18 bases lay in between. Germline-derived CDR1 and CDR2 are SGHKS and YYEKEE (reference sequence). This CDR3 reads CASSSNGVGNYEQFF. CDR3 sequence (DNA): TGTGCCAGCAGCTCAAACGGGGTGGGTAATTATGAGCAGTTCTTC.

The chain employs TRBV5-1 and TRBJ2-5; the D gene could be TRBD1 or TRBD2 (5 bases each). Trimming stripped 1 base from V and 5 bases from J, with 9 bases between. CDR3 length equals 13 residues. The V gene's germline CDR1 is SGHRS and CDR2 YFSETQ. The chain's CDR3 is CASSLQGVETQYF. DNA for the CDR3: TGCGCCAGCAGCTTGCAGGGAGTGGAGACCCAGTACTTC.

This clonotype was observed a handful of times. As DNA, the CDR3 is TGTGCCAGCTCACCGGGACAGGGCCCCTACGAGCAGTACTTC. Its translation is CASSPGQGPYEQYF. This chain joins TRBV18 and TRBJ2-7, with 9 bases matching TRBD1. V was pared by 3 bases and J by 2 bases, with 2 bases of the junction left unmatched. CDR3 length: 14 residues. Germline V gives CDR1 KGHSH, CDR2 LQKENI.

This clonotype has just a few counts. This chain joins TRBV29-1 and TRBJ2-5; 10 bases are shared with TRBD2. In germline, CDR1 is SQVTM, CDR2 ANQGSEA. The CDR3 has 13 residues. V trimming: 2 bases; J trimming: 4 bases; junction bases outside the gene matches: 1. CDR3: CSVERLAGETQYF. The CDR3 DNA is TGCAGCGTTGAAAGACTAGCGGGAGAGACCCAGTACTTC.